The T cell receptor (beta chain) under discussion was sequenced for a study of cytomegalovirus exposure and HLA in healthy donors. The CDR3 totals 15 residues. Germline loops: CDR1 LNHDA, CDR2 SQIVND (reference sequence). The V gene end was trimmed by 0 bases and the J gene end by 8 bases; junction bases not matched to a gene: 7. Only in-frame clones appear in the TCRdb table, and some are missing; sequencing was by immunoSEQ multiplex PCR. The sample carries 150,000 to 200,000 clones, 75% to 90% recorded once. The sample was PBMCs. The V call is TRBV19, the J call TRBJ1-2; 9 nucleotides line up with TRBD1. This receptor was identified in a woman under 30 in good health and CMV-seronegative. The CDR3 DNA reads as TGTGCCAGTAGTATAGACTCACAGGGGGCGCGAGGCTACACCTTC. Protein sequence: CASSIDSQGARGYTF.